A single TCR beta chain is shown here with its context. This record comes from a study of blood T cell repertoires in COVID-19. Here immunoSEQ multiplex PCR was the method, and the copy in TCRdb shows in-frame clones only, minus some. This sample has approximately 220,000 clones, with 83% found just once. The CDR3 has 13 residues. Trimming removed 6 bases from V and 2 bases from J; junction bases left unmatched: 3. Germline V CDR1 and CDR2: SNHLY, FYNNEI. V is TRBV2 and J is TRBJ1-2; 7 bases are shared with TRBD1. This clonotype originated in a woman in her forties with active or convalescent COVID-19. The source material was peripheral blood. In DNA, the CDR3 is TGTGCCAGCAGCGCGGACAGGAACTATGGCTACACCTTC. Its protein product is CASSADRNYGYTF. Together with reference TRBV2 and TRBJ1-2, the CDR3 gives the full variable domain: EPEVTQTPSHQVTQMGQEVILRCVPISNHLYFYWYRQILGQKVEFLVSFYNNEISEKSEIFDDQFSVERPDGSNFTLKIRSTKLEDSAMYFCASSADRNYGYTFGSGTRLTVV.